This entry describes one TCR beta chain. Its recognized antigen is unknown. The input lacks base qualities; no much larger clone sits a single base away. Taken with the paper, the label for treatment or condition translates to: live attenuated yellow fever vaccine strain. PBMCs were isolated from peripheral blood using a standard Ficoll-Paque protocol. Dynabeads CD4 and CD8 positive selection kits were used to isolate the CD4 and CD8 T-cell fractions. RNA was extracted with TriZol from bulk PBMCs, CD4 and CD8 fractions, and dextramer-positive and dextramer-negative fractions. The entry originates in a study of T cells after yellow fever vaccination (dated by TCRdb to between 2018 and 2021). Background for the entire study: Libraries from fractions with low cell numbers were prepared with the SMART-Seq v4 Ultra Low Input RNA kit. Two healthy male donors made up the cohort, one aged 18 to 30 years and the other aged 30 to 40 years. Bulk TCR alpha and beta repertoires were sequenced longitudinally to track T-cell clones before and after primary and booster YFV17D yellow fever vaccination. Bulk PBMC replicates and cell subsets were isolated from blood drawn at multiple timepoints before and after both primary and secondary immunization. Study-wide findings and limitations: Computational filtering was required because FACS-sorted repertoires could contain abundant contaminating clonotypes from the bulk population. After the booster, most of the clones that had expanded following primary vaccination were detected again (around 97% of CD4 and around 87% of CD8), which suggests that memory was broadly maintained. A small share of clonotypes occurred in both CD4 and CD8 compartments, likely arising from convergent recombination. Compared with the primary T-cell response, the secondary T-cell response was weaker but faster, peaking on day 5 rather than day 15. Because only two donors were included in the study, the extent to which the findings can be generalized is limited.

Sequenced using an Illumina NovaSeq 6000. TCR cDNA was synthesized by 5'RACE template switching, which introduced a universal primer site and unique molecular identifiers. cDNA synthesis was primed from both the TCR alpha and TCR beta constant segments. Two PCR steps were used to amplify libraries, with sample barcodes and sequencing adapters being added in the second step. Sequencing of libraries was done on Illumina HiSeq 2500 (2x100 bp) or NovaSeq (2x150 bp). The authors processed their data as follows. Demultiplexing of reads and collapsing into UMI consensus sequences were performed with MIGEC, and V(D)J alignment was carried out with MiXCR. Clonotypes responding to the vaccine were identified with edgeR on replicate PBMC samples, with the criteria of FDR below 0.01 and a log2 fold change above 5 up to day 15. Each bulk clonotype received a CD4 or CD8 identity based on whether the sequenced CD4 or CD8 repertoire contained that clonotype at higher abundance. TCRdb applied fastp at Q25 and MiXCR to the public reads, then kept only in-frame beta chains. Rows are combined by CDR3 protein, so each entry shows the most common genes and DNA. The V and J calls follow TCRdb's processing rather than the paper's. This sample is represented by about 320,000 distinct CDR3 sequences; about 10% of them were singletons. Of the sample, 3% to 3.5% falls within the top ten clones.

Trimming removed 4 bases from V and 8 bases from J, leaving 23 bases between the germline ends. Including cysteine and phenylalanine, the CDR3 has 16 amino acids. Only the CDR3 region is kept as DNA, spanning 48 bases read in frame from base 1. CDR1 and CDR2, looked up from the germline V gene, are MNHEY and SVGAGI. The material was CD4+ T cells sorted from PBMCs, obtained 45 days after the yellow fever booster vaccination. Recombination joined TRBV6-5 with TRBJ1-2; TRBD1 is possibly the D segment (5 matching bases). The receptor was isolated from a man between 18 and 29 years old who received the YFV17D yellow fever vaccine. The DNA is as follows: TGTGCCAGCAGTTCCGCTTTGAGGGGAAAGGGGTTAGGCTACACCTTC. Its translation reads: CASSSALRGKGLGYTF.